This T cell receptor (beta chain) appears in the sequencing data of a study of OX40 agonist ivuxolimab in advanced cancers. About the full investigation: The costimulatory receptor OX40 (CD134) was targeted by ivuxolimab, a fully human IgG2 agonistic monoclonal antibody. Intravenous ivuxolimab was administered to patients every 2 weeks at six dose levels: 0.01, 0.1, 0.3, 1.5, 3 and 10 mg/kg. Of the roughly 53 patients in dose escalation, around 20 had hepatocellular carcinoma, roughly 15 had melanoma, 9 had renal cell carcinoma and 9 had head and neck cancer. In the dose-escalation cohort, more than 80% of patients were male, and the mean age was around 65 years with a range of about 20 to 90. Prior anti-PD-1, anti-PD-L1 or anti-CTLA-4 therapy was permitted, and roughly two fifths of dose-escalation patients had received checkpoint inhibitors. Partial responses were achieved by three dose-escalation patients, of whom one had hepatocellular carcinoma and two had cutaneous melanoma. The purpose of peripheral TCRbeta sequencing was to test whether ivuxolimab changed TCR sequence diversity and led to clonal T-cell expansion. The paper covers the monotherapy dose-escalation part of the phase I ivuxolimab trial, which included N ≈ 50 patients.

To sequence the TCRbeta CDR3 region, genomic DNA was isolated from the sorted cells. The immunoSEQ Assay was used for sequencing of TCRbeta CDR3 regions. As stored in TCRdb, this immuneACCESS dataset retains in-frame rearrangements with V and J assigned. A fraction of the clones does not appear; measured against another copy, unresolved V genes explain less than half of the discrepancy, and the remainder lacks a known reason. Across this sample there are 66,000 or so clones, with around 90% seen only once. The biggest ten clones account for around 2% of the sample. From a lookup of the germline V gene, CDR1 and CDR2 are KGHSH and LQKENI. Deletion took 4 bases off V and 1 base off J, with a span of 16 bases between the germline ends. Including the terminal cysteine and phenylalanine, the CDR3 comprises 16 residues. Here the CDR3 DNA is all that survives: 48 bases in frame from base 1. Patients with autoimmune disease history or receiving systemic immunosuppression were excluded from the trial. Peripheral blood for TCR sequencing was collected from all dose cohorts at baseline, on cycle 4 day 1, and on cycle 7 day 1. The samples were taken from a phase I, first-in-human, multicenter, open-label dose-escalation trial of ivuxolimab. The trial enrolled adults with locally advanced or metastatic head and neck squamous cell, hepatocellular, melanoma or renal cell carcinoma. Before TCR sequencing, CD4+ T cells and CD8+ T cells were sorted from peripheral blood as separate populations.

The study at large found these results: After ivuxolimab, more expanded clones were found on average in CD8+ T cells than in CD4+ T cells. At doses of 0.1 to 3.0 mg/kg, clonal expansion of both CD4+ and CD8+ T cells in blood was seen between baseline and week 6. Partial responders in the 0.1-3.0 mg/kg groups had among the lowest normalized peripheral clonal expansion, especially among CD8+ T cells. The antigen specificity of the clonally expanded peripheral T cells was not determined. Low levels of normalized T-cell clonal expansion were also seen in some patients who did not respond.

As for this clone: Its specific antigen is unknown. Nothing much larger sits one base from this clone, and base qualities are not available.

The sequence links TRBV18 to TRBJ2-5; the D gene is possibly TRBD2, with 6 bases matching. Source: CD4+ or CD8+ T cells sorted from blood, taken in a trial of the OX40 agonist ivuxolimab. This TCR was sampled from an adult with an advanced solid tumor such as melanoma, head and neck, liver or kidney cancer. The bases are TGTGCCAGCTCACTAAGAGAAATTAGCGGCCAAGAGACCCAGTACTTC. The encoded protein is CASSLREISGQETQYF.